This entry concerns a single T cell receptor (beta chain). Its antigen remains unidentified. These data originate in a study of Graves' ophthalmopathy and Graves' hyperthyroidism. RNA transcripts served as template for amplifying TCR beta CDR3 sequences. RT-PCR in the first round used HTBI primers; a second-round multiplex PCR followed. MiXCR, applied by TCRdb to the multiplex PCR reads, yields one record per CDR3 protein. The sample records over a million distinct CDR3 sequences, 35% to 40% being singletons. Per the germline V gene, CDR1 is LNHNV and CDR2 is YYDKDF (reference sequence). V was pared by 6 bases and J by 9 bases, with 11 bases of the junction left unmatched. CDR3 size: 15 residues. Regarding the study as a whole: The model's ophthalmopathy progression predictions had approximately 69% sensitivity and about 72% specificity.

The source of this sequence is an adult man with Graves' hyperthyroidism. Sequencing input: peripheral blood or thyroid tissue (not recorded which). This rearrangement joins TRBV15 to TRBJ2-7, with 13 nucleotides matching TRBD2. The DNA of the CDR3 is TGTGCCACCAGTACAGGGGGGACTAGCGGGACCGGGCAGTACTTC. Protein: CATSTGGTSGTGQYF.